The rows below give T cell receptor beta chains drawn from one sample of a study of blood T cells in healthy people across ages. Using its own MiXCR run on the 5' RACE reads, TCRdb lists one record per CDR3 protein. This sample has about 510,000 distinct CDR3 sequences, with around a quarter found just once. These data also formed part of another study, on T cells of mothers and their children.

Source material: blood. Receptors originate from a boy aged 2 to 10 in good health. Each CDR3 is given with its conserved first and last residue. A D gene is named only where the DNA matches it firmly. Some rows have no size entry. The others give once, few or many, or a class for an expanded clone.

clone size | J gene | V gene | D gene | CDR3 DNA | CDR3 protein
NA | TRBJ2-7 | TRBV6-1 | NA | TGTGCCAGCAGTGAAGGGTGGGGGGCCAGCTCCTACGAGCAGTACTTC | CASSEGWGASSYEQYF
NA | TRBJ1-2 | TRBV20-1 | NA | TGCAGTGCTACCGACAGCGCCTCCTATGGCTACACCTTC | CSATDSASYGYTF
once | TRBJ2-1 | TRBV6-6 | TRBD1 | TGTGCCAGCAGTTTCTCAGGGGGCAATGAGCAGTTCTTC | CASSFSGGNEQFF
NA | TRBJ2-3 | TRBV7-9 | NA | TGTGCCAGCAGCTTATCGGGGGTTGATACGCAGTATTTT | CASSLSGVDTQYF
NA | TRBJ2-1 | TRBV20-1 | NA | TGCAGTGCAACCCAGGACTGGAATGAGCAGTTCTTC | CSATQDWNEQFF
few | TRBJ1-1 | TRBV25-1 | TRBD1 | TGTGCCAGCAGTGAATGGGGACAGCACACTGAAGCTTTCTTT | CASSEWGQHTEAFF
few | TRBJ2-3 | TRBV12-3/TRBV12-4 | NA | TGTGCCAGCACTCTACCCAGACTAGATACGCAGTATTTT | CASTLPRLDTQYF
few | TRBJ2-3 | TRBV6-4 | NA | TGTGCCAGCAGTTTCCCTAGCTTGAGCACAGATACGCAGTATTTT | CASSFPSLSTDTQYF
few | TRBJ2-5 | TRBV2 | NA | TGTGCCAGCCTCAGGAGCCAAGAGACCCAGTACTTC | CASLRSQETQYF
few | TRBJ1-2 | TRBV30 | NA | TGTGCCTGTTGGGGATCTTCTAACTATGGCTACACCTTC | CACWGSSNYGYTF
few | TRBJ1-2 | TRBV30 | NA | TGTGCCTGGAGTGTGACACAGGGATTTGGCTACACCTTC | CAWSVTQGFGYTF
few | TRBJ1-2 | TRBV5-5 | NA | TGTGCCAGCAGCTTGTGGCAGGGCTCTGGCTACACCTTC | CASSLWQGSGYTF
NA | TRBJ2-3 | TRBV4-1 | TRBD2 | TGCGCCAGCAGCCGAATTCCTAGCGGGGGGATAACAGATACGCAGTATTTT | CASSRIPSGGITDTQYF
NA | TRBJ1-3 | TRBV5-5 | TRBD1 | TGTGCCAGCAGCCAGGAAGGAGAGACAGGGGGCTTTTACAACACCATATATTTT | CASSQEGETGGFYNTIYF
few | TRBJ2-7 | TRBV20-1 | NA | TGCAGTGCTAACATACCGACCGGACTTGGCTCCTACGAGCAGTACTTC | CSANIPTGLGSYEQYF
few | TRBJ2-1 | TRBV14 | TRBD2 | TGTGCCAGCAGCCAAGATTCCCTAGCGGGGGGCCTCAGCTCCTACAATGAGCAGTTCTTC | CASSQDSLAGGLSSYNEQFF
few | TRBJ1-4 | TRBV2 | NA | TGTGCCCAAAAGATCGGGGGCATAGGCGAGGAAAAACTGTTTTTT | CAQKIGGIGEEKLFF
NA | TRBJ2-2 | TRBV7-9 | TRBD2 | TGTGCCTGCAGCCTACTAGCGGGAGGCAACACCGGGGAGCTGTTTTTT | CACSLLAGGNTGELFF
few | TRBJ2-1 | TRBV21-1 | NA | TGTGCCAGCAGCATTAGCGGGAGGACTTACAATGAGCAGTTCTTC | CASSISGRTYNEQFF
NA | TRBJ2-5 | TRBV28 | TRBD2 | TGTGCCAGCAGTTTTGCCCGGGAGGGCCAAGAGACCCAGTACTTC | CASSFAREGQETQYF
NA | TRBJ1-2 | TRBV6-2/TRBV6-3 | NA | TGTGCCAGCAGTTACGAGGGGCCCCAGTATGGCTACACCTTC | CASSYEGPQYGYTF
once | TRBJ1-2 | TRBV9 | NA | TGTGCCAGCAGCGTACGGGGAGCCCACTATGGCTACACCTTC | CASSVRGAHYGYTF
few | TRBJ2-2 | TRBV11-2 | TRBD2 | TGTGCCAGCAGCTGGGGAGGGCACACCGGGGAGCTGTTTTTT | CASSWGGHTGELFF
NA | TRBJ1-2 | TRBV12-3/TRBV12-4 | NA | TGTGCCAGCAGTTTCGGGGGGTTGTATGGCCACACCTTC | CASSFGGLYGHTF
few | TRBJ2-3 | TRBV10-3 | NA | TGTGCCACATGGGAACGGAACACAGATACGCAGTATTTT | CATWERNTDTQYF
NA | TRBJ2-1 | TRBV29-1 | NA | TGCAGCGTCCCCCCGGGCCCCAATGAGCAGTTCTTC | CSVPPGPNEQFF
few | TRBJ2-1 | TRBV6-6 | TRBD2 | TGTGCCAGCGGGAGGGACGACAATGAGCAGTTCTTC | CASGRDDNEQFF
many | TRBJ1-6 | TRBV7-2 | NA | TGTGCCAGCAGCCCCGCGATCGTACCCCTCCACTTT | CASSPAIVPLHF
NA | TRBJ2-7 | TRBV15 | TRBD2 | TGTACCACCAGCAGAGGCGGACTAGCAAACGAGCAGTACTTC | CTTSRGGLANEQYF
NA | TRBJ2-3 | TRBV7-8 | NA | TGTGCCAGCAGCCTCTACAGGGAAGATACGCAGTATTTT | CASSLYREDTQYF
NA | TRBJ2-7 | TRBV5-1 | TRBD2 | TGCGCCAGCAGCCCCGAACCCCCCGGGAGGGCCTACGAGCAGTACTTC | CASSPEPPGRAYEQYF
NA | TRBJ2-5 | TRBV12-3/TRBV12-4 | NA | TGTGCCAGCAGTCCTTCAGGGGCTGGGGAGCAGTACTTC | CASSPSGAGEQYF
NA | TRBJ2-7 | TRBV10-3 | NA | TGTGCCATCAGTGACGGGAAATACCAGACCTACGAGCAGTACTTC | CAISDGKYQTYEQYF
NA | TRBJ2-7 | TRBV12-3/TRBV12-4 | NA | TGTGCCAGCAGTTTGAGCGGAAGCGATAGTGAGCAGTACTTC | CASSLSGSDSEQYF